This entry concerns a single T cell receptor beta chain. The data were produced by immunoSEQ multiplex PCR, yet TCRdb's version contains in-frame clones alone and is incomplete. The table records fewer than 60,000 clones, about 95% of them present only once. This record comes from a study of technical replicates of blood from a few donors. Trimming took 1 base from V and 5 from J; bases not matched to a gene: 1. The germline CDR1 and CDR2 sequences are SGHTS and YDEGEE. There are 13 residues in the CDR3. The TCR originated in a human donor in good health. Some clones in this sample may be carry-over from other donors' samples. The sequenced sample consisted of PBMCs. This sequence joins TRBV5-8 and TRBJ1-1, with TRBD1 matching over 8 bases. The DNA for the CDR3 is TGTGCCAGCAGCTTGAACAGGGGGACTGAAGCTTTCTTT. Amino acid sequence: CASSLNRGTEAFF.